In this sample, the clone carrying this TCR beta chain turned up a few times. The data were taken from a study of blood T cell repertoires in COVID-19. As for the study in general: Samples representing acute and convalescent COVID-19 were sourced from the United States, Italy and Spain. Sources were T cells, B-cell-depleted T cells, or PBMCs; the material itself was cDNA or gDNA.

The V and J ends lost 1 base and 3 bases respectively, with 7 bases between them. This CDR3 is 14 amino acids long. Per the original methods: Nucleated cell number was recorded as an estimate derived from reference gene primer amplification. Sequencing used immunoSEQ multiplex PCR; TCRdb keeps in-frame clones, though not all of them. The V and J calls and clone size were taken over from that table, and D and trimming were inferred from the DNA. Of about 240,000 clones listed, approximately 86% are singletons. The chain has TRBV6-7 and TRBJ1-3; D unclear. TRBV6-7 is treated as an ORF (open reading frame) with a function not yet certain. Sequencing was done on a sample of peripheral blood. This clonotype was sampled from a woman in her seventies with active or convalescent COVID-19. The CDR3 region is CASSYFGIGNTIYF. The DNA of the CDR3 is TGTGCCAGCAGTTACTTCGGGATTGGAAACACCATATATTTT.